The sample holds one count of the clone carrying this TCR beta chain. No antigen is known for it. This sample was included in a study of blood T cells in healthy people across ages. Study-level background: About one barcoded beta molecule was captured per two T cells (by template switching).

Study-wide points: Aged donors had fewer naive CD4+ cells and lower diversity than long-lived donors.

Through a sample-barcoded 5' primer and a J-beta primer mix, a second PCR was run for roughly 6 to 11 cycles. TCRdb processed the 5' RACE reads anew with MiXCR; each CDR3 protein has one entry. The data hold hundreds of thousands of distinct CDR3 sequences, with around 45% observed a single time. V was trimmed by 8 bases and J by 1 base, leaving 17 bases between them. The CDR3 spans 15 residues. Germline CDR1 reads SGHTA; CDR2 reads FQGNSA. This chain connects TRBV7-2 to TRBJ1-1; a possible D gene is TRBD1 (5 bases). The receptor was derived from a woman aged 60-75 years in good health. Source material: blood. DNA for the CDR3: TGTGCCAGCGGCCAATTCGCAGGGAAGAACACTGAAGCTTTCTTT. This encodes CASGQFAGKNTEAFF.